This TCR beta chain was recovered during a study of blood T cell repertoires in COVID-19 (dated by TCRdb to about 2020). About the study as a whole: Samples from collaborators originated in the United States, Italy and Spain and spanned both the acute and convalescent phases of COVID-19. Nearly every sample came with metadata listing a de-identified subject ID, COVID-19 status, age in years and sex. The samples were drawn from two sources: the first 160 participants of the ongoing ImmuneRACE study, and 1,200 or so subjects contributed by 6 global collaborators. The material from the prospective study consisted of cDNA or gDNA derived from T cells, B-cell-depleted T cells, or PBMCs. The dataset comprised deeply sampled blood TCRbeta repertoires from subjects exposed to, actively infected with, or recovered from COVID-19. HLA class I and class II types, where available, came from metadata supplied by the sample provider rather than from assay-based typing. The repertoires were released in a freely available public database intended as a resource for research on the immune response to SARS-CoV-2.

The collaborating institutions used their own protocols to collect whole blood in K2EDTA tubes. For TCRbeta analysis, collaborators shipped samples in one of three forms: frozen whole blood, isolated PBMCs, or DNA extracted from either of those sample types. General findings and caveats noted by the study authors: How much clinical and demographic metadata was included differed by source and by participant, and the metadata was provided uncurated.

The immunoSEQ Assay, a bias-controlled multiplex PCR, was used to amplify TCRbeta CDR3 regions from genomic DNA. From the authors' description of their analysis: The number of nucleated cells in each sample was estimated from the amplification of reference gene primers within the assay. To quantify the absolute abundance of each unique TCRbeta CDR3 rearrangement, sequence reads were collapsed and filtered. For each sample, productive Simpson clonality was calculated as the square root of Simpson's diversity index across productive rearrangements. The source is immuneACCESS, and TCRdb retained only in-frame sequences with V and J called. Part of the clones is not carried over; for the studies checked, unresolved V genes explain less than half of this, and the remainder is unexplained. The V and J calls and the clone size are those of that table, but D and trimming were determined from the DNA. The sample table shows roughly 110,000 clones, and about 85% are seen once. The leading ten clones occupy 1.4% to 1.5% of the sample.

In its sample, this clone was seen once. The target of this receptor is not known. No per-base quality is available; no much larger clone lies one base away. This receptor was identified in a middle-aged man with acute or convalescent COVID-19. Sequencing was carried out using peripheral blood.

The DNA is as follows: TGTGCCAGCAGTGATGACAGGGGACTTGAAGCTTTCTTT. It translates as CASSDDRGLEAFF. The V gene is TRBV2 and the J gene is TRBJ1-1; TRBD1 fits 8 bases in the junction. The CDR3 starts with the cysteine, ends with the phenylalanine, and has 13 residues. Of all the DNA, just the CDR3 is kept, 39 bases in frame from base 1. Trimming accounts for 3 bases at V and 7 bases at J, while the number of junction bases matched to no gene is 4. The germline V gene specifies SNHLY as CDR1 and FYNNEI as CDR2.